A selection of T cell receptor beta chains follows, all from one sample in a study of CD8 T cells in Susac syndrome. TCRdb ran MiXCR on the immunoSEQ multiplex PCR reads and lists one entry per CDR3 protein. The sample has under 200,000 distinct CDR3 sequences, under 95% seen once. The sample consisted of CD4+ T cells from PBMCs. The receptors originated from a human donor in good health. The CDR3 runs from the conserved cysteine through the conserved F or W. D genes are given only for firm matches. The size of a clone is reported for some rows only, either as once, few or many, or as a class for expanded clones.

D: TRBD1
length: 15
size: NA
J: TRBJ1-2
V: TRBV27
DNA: TGTGCCAGCAGCTCCCTCGGACAGGGGAAGCAAGGCTACACCTTC
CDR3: CASSSLGQGKQGYTF

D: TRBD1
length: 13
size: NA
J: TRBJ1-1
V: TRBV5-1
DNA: TGCGCCAGCAGCGCTGTACAGGGGGCTGAAGCTTTCTTT
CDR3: CASSAVQGAEAFF

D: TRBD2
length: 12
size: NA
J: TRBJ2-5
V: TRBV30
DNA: TGTGCCTATACTAGCGGGGGCGAGACCCAGTACTTC
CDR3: CAYTSGGETQYF

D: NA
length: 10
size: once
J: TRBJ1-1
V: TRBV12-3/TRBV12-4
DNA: TGTGCCAGCGGGGAGGCCGTACCTTTCTTT
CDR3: CASGEAVPFF

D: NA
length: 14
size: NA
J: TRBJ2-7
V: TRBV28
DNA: TGTGCCAGCAGTTTTGGACGAAGGGGTTACGAGCAGTACTTC
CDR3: CASSFGRRGYEQYF

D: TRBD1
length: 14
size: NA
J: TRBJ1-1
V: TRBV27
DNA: TGTGCCAGCCGGACACAGGGGGCGTACACTGAAGCTTTCTTT
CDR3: CASRTQGAYTEAFF

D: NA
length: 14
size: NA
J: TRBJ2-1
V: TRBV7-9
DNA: TGTGCCAGGCCGGTAGGACCACCGGAGCCTGAGCAGTTCTTC
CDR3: CARPVGPPEPEQFF

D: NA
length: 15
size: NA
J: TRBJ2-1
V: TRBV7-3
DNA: TGTGCCAGCAGCTCCGATCAGGTTCCCCTAGGGGAGCAGTTCTTC
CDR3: CASSSDQVPLGEQFF

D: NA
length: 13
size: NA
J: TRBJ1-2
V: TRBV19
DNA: TGTGCCTCGACCGGCCTTCGGAACTATGGCTACACCTTC
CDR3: CASTGLRNYGYTF

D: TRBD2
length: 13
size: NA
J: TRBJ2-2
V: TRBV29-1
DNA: TGCAGCTCCCTTCATGGGGGGGCCGGGGAGCTGTTTTTT
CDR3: CSSLHGGAGELFF

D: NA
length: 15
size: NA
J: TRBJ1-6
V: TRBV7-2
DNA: TGTGCCAGCAGCCCCGTCGGGGAAGGGCATTCACCCCTCCACTTT
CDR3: CASSPVGEGHSPLHF

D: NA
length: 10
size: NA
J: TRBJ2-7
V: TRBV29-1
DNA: TGCAGCGTTGGGGAATACGAGCAGTACTTC
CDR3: CSVGEYEQYF

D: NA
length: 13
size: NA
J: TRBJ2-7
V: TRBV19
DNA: TGTGCCAGTAGCAACTTCCCTACGGGCGAGCAGTACTTC
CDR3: CASSNFPTGEQYF

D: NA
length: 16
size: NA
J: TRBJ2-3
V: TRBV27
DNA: TGTGCCAGCAGTTATAGGTCGGGGGGCAGCACAGATACGCAGTATTTT
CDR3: CASSYRSGGSTDTQYF

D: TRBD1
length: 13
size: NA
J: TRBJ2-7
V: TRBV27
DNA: TGTGCCAGCAGTATCAACAGGGGGCTGGTGCAGTACTTC
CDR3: CASSINRGLVQYF

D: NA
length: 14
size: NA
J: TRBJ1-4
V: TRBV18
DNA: TGTGCCAGCTCACCACCCTCAACTAATGAAAAACTGTTTTTT
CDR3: CASSPPSTNEKLFF

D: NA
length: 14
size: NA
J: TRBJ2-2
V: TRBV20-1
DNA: TGCAGTGCTAGAGATCCCGGGGATACCGGGGAGCTGTTTTTT
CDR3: CSARDPGDTGELFF

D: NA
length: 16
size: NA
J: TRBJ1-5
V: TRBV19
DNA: TGTGCCAGTAGTATCCAGAGACAGGTGGGCAATCAGCCCCAGCATTTT
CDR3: CASSIQRQVGNQPQHF

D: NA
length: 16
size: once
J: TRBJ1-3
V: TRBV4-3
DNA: TGCGCCAGCAGCCAAGCCCCCCAGTACTCTGGAAACACCATATATTTT
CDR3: CASSQAPQYSGNTIYF

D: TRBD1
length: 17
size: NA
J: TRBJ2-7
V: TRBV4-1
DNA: TGCGCCAGCAGCCAGGATTGGGACAGGGGATTGCCCTACGAGCAGTACTTC
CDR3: CASSQDWDRGLPYEQYF

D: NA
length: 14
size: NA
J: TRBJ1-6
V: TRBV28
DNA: TGTGCCAGCAGTGGGTCGGGAGATAATTCACCCCTCCACTTT
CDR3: CASSGSGDNSPLHF

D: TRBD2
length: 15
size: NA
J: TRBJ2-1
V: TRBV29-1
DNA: TGCAGCGGACGAGGGACTAGCGGGGGGGCAAATGAGCAGTTCTTC
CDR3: CSGRGTSGGANEQFF

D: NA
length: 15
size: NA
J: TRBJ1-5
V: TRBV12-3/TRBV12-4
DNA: TGTGCCAGCAGTCGGAAAGGGGGTAGCAATCAGCCCCAGCATTTT
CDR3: CASSRKGGSNQPQHF

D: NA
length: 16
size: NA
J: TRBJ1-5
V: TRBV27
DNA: TGTGCCAGCAGTTTAGCCCCCGGGGTTAGCAATCAGCCCCAGCATTTT
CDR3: CASSLAPGVSNQPQHF

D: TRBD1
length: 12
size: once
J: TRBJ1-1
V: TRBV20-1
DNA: TGCAGTGCCGCGGACAGGGGCACTGAAGCTTTCTTT
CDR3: CSAADRGTEAFF

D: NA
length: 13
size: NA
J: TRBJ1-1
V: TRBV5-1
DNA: TGCGCCAGCAGCCAATACATCCTCACTGAAGCTTTCTTT
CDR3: CASSQYILTEAFF

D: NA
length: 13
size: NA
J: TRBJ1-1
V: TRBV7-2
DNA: TGTGCCAGCAGCCCGCTGGGGAACACTGAAGCTTTCTTT
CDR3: CASSPLGNTEAFF

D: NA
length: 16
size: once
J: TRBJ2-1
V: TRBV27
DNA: TGTGCCAGCAGTTTATTATGGGGGGACTCCTACAATGAGCAGTTCTTC
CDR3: CASSLLWGDSYNEQFF

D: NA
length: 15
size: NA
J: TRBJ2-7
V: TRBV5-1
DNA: TGCGCCAGCAGCCCTGCGAGGGCGGGGGCTCGAGAGCAGTACTTC
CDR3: CASSPARAGAREQYF

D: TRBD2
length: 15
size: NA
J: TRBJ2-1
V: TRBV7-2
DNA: TGTGCCAGCAGCTTAGACGGGGGGGCCTACAATGAGCAGTTCTTC
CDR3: CASSLDGGAYNEQFF

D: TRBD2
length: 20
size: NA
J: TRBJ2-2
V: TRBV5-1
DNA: TGCGCCAGCAGCCCTGGAAGGCAAACTAGCGGGGGCTCGAACACCGGGGAGCTGTTTTTT
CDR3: CASSPGRQTSGGSNTGELFF

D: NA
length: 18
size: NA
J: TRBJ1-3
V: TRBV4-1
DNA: TGCGCCAGCAGCCAAGAACCGAGAAAGATCCGCTCTGGAAACACCATATATTTT
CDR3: CASSQEPRKIRSGNTIYF

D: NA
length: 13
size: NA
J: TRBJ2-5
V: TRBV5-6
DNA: TGTGCCAGCAGCTCCGGGACATTAGAGACCCAGTACTTC
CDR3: CASSSGTLETQYF

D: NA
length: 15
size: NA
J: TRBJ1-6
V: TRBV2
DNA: TGTGCCAGCGTCCTCAAGACAGCGACCAATTCACCCCTCCACTTT
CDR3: CASVLKTATNSPLHF

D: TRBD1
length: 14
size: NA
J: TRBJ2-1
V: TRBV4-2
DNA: TGTGCCAGCAGCCAAAGGGACAGGTGGAATGAGCAGTTCTTC
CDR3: CASSQRDRWNEQFF

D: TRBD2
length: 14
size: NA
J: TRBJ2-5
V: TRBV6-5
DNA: TGTGCCAGCAGTCAAGGACTAGCGACGGTGACCCAGTACTTC
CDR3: CASSQGLATVTQYF

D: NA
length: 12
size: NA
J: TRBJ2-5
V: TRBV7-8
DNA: TGTGCCAGCAGCTTAGGAACGGCCTCGGCGTACTTC
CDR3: CASSLGTASAYF